The 23 T cell receptor beta chains below were found in one sample sequenced in a study of T cells after yellow fever vaccination. TCRdb analysed the 5' RACE reads with MiXCR anew, one entry per CDR3 protein. The data contain 360,000 or so distinct CDR3 sequences, more than 9% of them singletons. The sequences come from PBMCs, collected on the day of the first yellow fever vaccination. These receptors were obtained from a man between 18 and 29 years old who received the YFV17D yellow fever vaccine.

This clonotype was seen ten or more times. The rearrangement links TRBV21-1 to TRBJ2-7; the DNA was not used to check the table's D call, TRBD1. TRBV21-1 is labeled a pseudogene. The CDR3 spans 15 residues. The CDR3: CASSSPGTSAYEQYV. CDR3 coding DNA: TGTGCCAGCAGCAGCCCCGGGACATCCGCCTACGAGCAGTACGTC.

The table lists this clonotype with a few counts. The chain joins TRBV12-3 or TRBV12-4 to TRBJ1-5; weak D call: TRBD1 (6 bases). V shed 7 bases and J shed 7 bases, with 14 bases lying between them. CDR3 size: 13 residues. The CDR3 here is CASTQTGGQPQHF. In DNA form, the CDR3 reads TGTGCCAGCACCCAGACAGGTGGCCAGCCCCAGCATTTT.

This clonotype was observed a handful of times. The chain joins TRBV5-4 to TRBJ2-7; 10 nucleotides agree with TRBD1. Germline-derived CDR1 and CDR2 are SGHNT and YYREEE (reference sequence). This CDR3 is 11 amino acids long. The DNA for the CDR3 is TGTGCCAGCAGCTTGGACGGGACAGGGGAGGTC. Amino acids: CASSLDGTGEV.

In its sample, this clonotype was seen a few times. The chain uses TRBV7-2 and TRBJ2-7, with 8 bases matching TRBD2. The CDR3 length is 15 residues. Germline CDR1 is SGHTA and CDR2 is FQGNSA. With 5 bases clipped from V and 5 bases from J, the junction kept 11 bases outside the gene matches. The CDR3 DNA sequence: TGTGCCAGCAGCCTATATATCGCGGGGGGAGACGAGCAGTACTTC. Translated: CASSLYIAGGDEQYF. Full variable domain (remainder filled in from reference TRBV7-2 and TRBJ2-7): GAGVSQSPSNKVTEKGKDVELRCDPISGHTALYWYRQSLGQGLEFLIYFQGNSAPDKSGLPSDRFSAERTGGSVSTLTIQRTQQEDSAVYLCASSLYIAGGDEQYFGPGTRLTVT.

Concerning this clonotype: The junction shows a germline mismatch at one end, possibly a read error. The chain uses TRBV2 and TRBJ2-1; 9 bases match TRBD2. Germline values: CDR1 SNHLY, CDR2 FYNNEI. The CDR3 length is 14 residues. CDR3 bases: TGTGCCAGCAGAAGGACTAGCGCTTACAATGAGCATTTCTTC. Translating gives CASRRTSAYNEHFF.

This clonotype was counted at least ten times. The V gene is TRBV11-2, the J gene TRBJ1-2; D possibly corresponds to TRBD1 (6 bases). The length of the CDR3 is 15 residues. V was shortened by 4 bases and J by 0 bases, with 12 bases between the two germline ends. The germline gives CDR1 SGHAT, CDR2 FQNNGV. CDR3 amino acids: CASSWSGDSNYGYTF. The CDR3 DNA sequence: TGTGCCAGCAGCTGGTCAGGGGATTCTAACTATGGCTACACCTTC.

This clonotype was seen many times. This CDR3 reads CASSLAPGSSYEQYF. Here the CDR3 DNA reads TGTGCCAGCAGCTTGGCCCCGGGCAGCTCCTACGAGCAGTACTTC. The chain employs TRBV5-6 and TRBJ2-7, with D uncertain. The CDR3 covers 15 residues. CDR1 SGHDT and CDR2 YYEEEE come from the germline V gene. Trimming left V 0 bases short and J 0 bases short, with 10 bases between.

The chain couples TRBV2 to TRBJ2-3, with 9 bases that match TRBD2. The CDR3 has 13 amino acids. With V trimmed by 7 bases and J by 5 bases, 4 bases remained unmatched. Germline V lookup: CDR1 SNHLY, CDR2 FYNNEI. This chain's CDR3 is CASKRGAKDTQYF. CDR3 nucleotide sequence: TGTGCCAGCAAGCGGGGGGCAAAAGATACGCAGTATTTT.

This clonotype was seen a handful of times. The V and J genes are TRBV20-1 and TRBJ2-1; 12 nucleotides agree with TRBD2. The CDR3 totals 19 residues. With 0 bases clipped from V and 4 bases from J, the junction kept 13 bases outside the gene matches. The V gene's germline CDR1 is DFQATT and CDR2 SNEGSKA (reference sequence). CDR3 nucleotide sequence: TGCAGTGCTAGAGATCTGGCTAGCGGGGGGGGGATTATATACAATGAGCAGTTCTTC. This gives the protein CSARDLASGGGIIYNEQFF.

The chain has TRBV5-4 and TRBJ2-7; D may match TRBD1 or TRBD2 (5 bases each). This CDR3 has 13 residues. The germline V gene encodes CDR1 SGHNT and CDR2 YYREEE (reference sequence). Trimming cost V 3 bases and J 4 bases, with 11 bases left between them. CDR3 in DNA: TGTGCCAGCAGCTGGGGCGGGTATTACGAGCAGTACGTC. This gives the protein CASSWGGYYEQYV.

This sequence joins TRBV5-1 and TRBJ1-5; TRBD1 is a possible D gene (5 bases). The V gene's germline CDR1 is SGHRS and CDR2 YFSETQ. Trimming left V 0 bases short and J 0 bases short, with 10 bases between. This CDR3 has 16 amino acids. The CDR3 DNA sequence: TGCGCCAGCAGCTTGGGGGTAGGGGATAGCAATCAGCCCCAGCATTTT. This translates into CASSLGVGDSNQPQHF.

CDR3 protein: CASSSWGTAVTGELFF. CDR3 DNA: TGTGCCAGCAGCTCATGGGGGACAGCTGTTACCGGGGAGCTGTTTTTT. V usage is TRBV7-9 and J usage is TRBJ2-2; 7 bases are shared with TRBD1. CDR1 SEHNR and CDR2 FQNEAQ come from the germline V gene (reference sequence). The CDR3 is 16 amino acids. The trim removed 4 bases at V and 5 bases at J, leaving 10 bases unmatched.

In its sample, this clonotype was seen a few times. The V gene is TRBV29-1, the J gene TRBJ1-5; TRBD1 might be the D (5 bases). The germline V and J ends were trimmed by 4 bases and 0 bases, with 10 bases remaining between them. Germline assignment: CDR1 SQVTM and CDR2 ANQGSEA. The CDR3 is 14 amino acids. The CDR3 DNA reads as TGCAGCGTTGCAGGGCAGGATAGCAATCAGCCCCAGCATTTT. Its translation: CSVAGQDSNQPQHF.

This clonotype was counted a few times. The chain's CDR3 is CASRIDSSSYNEQFF. For the CDR3, the DNA is TGCGCCAGCCGAATTGACAGTAGCTCCTACAATGAGCAGTTCTTC. The chain employs TRBV5-1 and TRBJ2-1; TRBD1 might be the D (5 bases). Germline CDR1 reads SGHRS; CDR2 reads YFSETQ. Between the trimmed V and J ends, which lost 7 bases and 0 bases, there was a span of 14 bases. The CDR3 has 15 residues.

This clonotype was observed a handful of times. The V call is TRBV2, the J call TRBJ1-6, with unresolved D. Trimming shortened V by 7 bases and J by 0 bases, and 10 bases separated the two germline ends. CDR1 is SNHLY, CDR2 FYNNEI, per germline. The CDR3 totals 15 residues. The CDR3 bases are TGTGCCAGCAAGGGCGGGAGCTCCTATAATTCACCCCTCCACTTT. Translation gives CASKGGSSYNSPLHF.

The chain uses TRBV2 and TRBJ1-6; D uncertain. Germline V gene lookup returns CDR1 SNHLY and CDR2 FYNNEI. The CDR3 covers 14 residues. V was cut by 0 bases and J by 9 bases, with 9 bases left in between. CDR3: CASSEAGKGSPLHF. In nucleotides, the CDR3 is TGTGCCAGCAGTGAAGCGGGAAAAGGTTCACCCCTCCACTTT.

The chain combines TRBV12-3 or TRBV12-4 with TRBJ2-1; a possible D gene is TRBD1 (6 bases). This CDR3 contains 14 residues. The V end lost 4 bases, the J end lost 7 bases, and 14 bases lay between the germline ends. CDR3 residues: CASSSMGARNEQFF. The CDR3 coding sequence is TGTGCCAGCAGTTCAATGGGGGCGAGGAATGAGCAGTTCTTC.

In this sample, this clonotype turned up a few times. The chain has TRBV9 and TRBJ1-2, with TRBD1 as a possible D gene (5 bases). Germline values: CDR1 SGDLS, CDR2 YYNGEE. The CDR3 contains 14 residues. The germline V and J ends were trimmed by 0 bases and 6 bases, with 12 bases remaining between them. In DNA, the CDR3 is TGTGCCAGCAGCGTAGGCGGGGGATCTAATGGCTACACCTTC. Translated: CASSVGGGSNGYTF.

V and J are TRBV7-2 and TRBJ2-3; TRBD1 or TRBD2 may be the D gene (5 bases each). CDR1 and CDR2 from the germline V gene are SGHTA and FQGNSA. The CDR3 runs to 13 residues. Between the trimmed V and J ends, which lost 8 bases and 0 bases, there was a span of 9 bases. The CDR3 reads CASGGFSTDTQYF. The CDR3 DNA is TGTGCCAGCGGGGGATTTAGCACAGATACGCAGTATTTT.

This clonotype turned up a few times. The chain uses TRBV7-2 and TRBJ2-7; 11 bases fit TRBD1. With V trimmed by 5 bases and J by 5 bases, 5 bases remained unmatched. Germline V gene sequence: CDR1 SGHTA, CDR2 FQGNSA. The CDR3 length is 14 residues. The CDR3 nucleotides read TGTGCCAGCAGCCCGCGGACAGGGGGCGACGAGCAGTACTTC. Translating it yields CASSPRTGGDEQYF.

V is TRBV6-1 and J is TRBJ1-1; unclear D gene. CDR1 and CDR2 (germline): MNHNS, SASEGT. This CDR3 region has 13 residues. The germline V and J ends were trimmed by 5 bases and 10 bases, with 17 bases remaining between them. CDR3 DNA sequence: TGTGCCAGCAGTAACGCCGCGGGGTTGTTAGCTTTCTTT. This sequence encodes CASSNAAGLLAFF.

This clonotype has ten or more counts. The chain is built from TRBV5-1 and TRBJ2-5, with 7 bases fitting TRBD2. CDR3 length: 16 residues. The germline V gene encodes CDR1 SGHRS and CDR2 YFSETQ. The ends lost 3 bases at V and 1 base at J; junction bases unmatched: 9. CDR3 loop: CASSWGAGMIQETQYF. The CDR3 nucleotides read TGCGCCAGCAGCTGGGGAGCGGGGATGATCCAAGAGACCCAGTACTTC.

This clonotype appeared many times. The gene calls are TRBV7-2 and TRBJ2-7; perhaps TRBD1 as D (6 bases). The length of the CDR3 is 15 residues. Trimming took 2 bases from V and 3 from J, leaving 14 bases between them. CDR1 is SGHTA, CDR2 FQGNSA, per germline. CDR3 sequence: CASSLRQGLNYEQYV. As DNA, the CDR3 is TGTGCCAGCAGCTTACGGCAGGGGCTCAACTACGAGCAGTACGTC.